This T cell receptor beta chain was retrieved from a study of T cells after yellow fever vaccination. Study-wide context: SMART-Seq v4 Ultra Low Input served to prepare low-cell-number fractions.

The CDR3 consists of 14 residues. The germline gives CDR1 SGHTA, CDR2 FQGNSA. TCRdb analysed the 5' RACE reads with MiXCR anew, one entry per CDR3 protein. The table shows approximately 350,000 distinct CDR3 sequences, with roughly 10% occurring only once. This clonotype was observed many times. The junction departs from germline at one end; a sequencing error may be responsible. The TCR originated in a man aged 18 to 29 who received the YFV17D yellow fever vaccine. Here the sequenced sample was PBMCs, taken on the day of the first yellow fever vaccination. V usage is TRBV7-2 and J usage is TRBJ2-3; 7 nucleotides align to TRBD1. CDR3 sequence: CASNLQGFTDTQYF. CDR3 nucleotide sequence: TGTGCCAGCAACTTACAGGGGTTCACAGATACGCAGTATTTT.